This TCR beta chain was found in a study of T cells in Graves' hyperthyroidism and ophthalmopathy. Comment on this clonotype: As yet, its antigen is unknown.

The CDR3 totals 16 residues. CDR1 is GTSNPN, CDR2 SVGIG, per germline (reference sequence). V lost 0 bases and J 4 bases, leaving 17 bases between the germline ends. Study conclusions and caveats: Stable hyperthyroidism and ophthalmopathy were separated using 13 V-J signatures.

Using around 10 ml of fresh peripheral blood, PBMCs were prepared. Amplification of TCR beta CDR3 regions was performed using RNA transcripts as template. First-round RT-PCR of the TCR CDR3 relied on the HTBI primer set. Each CDR3 protein is one row after TCRdb ran MiXCR on the multiplex PCR reads. The table lists approximately 690,000 distinct CDR3 sequences, around 20% of them singletons. The rearrangement joins TRBV30 to TRBJ2-3, with unresolved D. Sequenced input: blood. This receptor was taken from a man aged 25-45 years with Graves' ophthalmopathy. CDR3 coding DNA: TGTGCCTGGAGTGTACCCTCTTATCGGATCCCAGATACGCAGTATTTT. It translates to CAWSVPSYRIPDTQYF.